These T cell receptor beta chains were read from a single sample in a study of shared clonotypes between healthy human individuals. Data came from immunoSEQ multiplex PCR; TCRdb stores just in-frame clones and leaves some out. The sample records approximately 500,000 clones, roughly 95% being singletons. The source material was naive CD4+ T cells sorted from blood. The receptor set was obtained from a woman aged 25 to 39 in good health. CDR3s include the opening cysteine and the closing phenylalanine or tryptophan. The D gene is left open where the match is weak. Size is omitted from some rows. Given values are once, few, many or a class for expanded clones.

d_call	j_call	v_call	clone_size	cdr3_aa	cdr3_nt
.	TRBJ2-7	TRBV6-5	.	CASSPLSATYEQYF	TGTGCCAGCAGTCCCCTTTCTGCAACCTACGAGCAGTACTTC
TRBD2	TRBJ2-3	TRBV9	.	CASSVGVSGSTDTQYF	TGTGCCAGCAGCGTAGGCGTTAGCGGGAGCACAGATACGCAGTATTTT
.	TRBJ2-7	TRBV18	few	CASSPGRYEQYF	TGTGCCAGCTCACCAGGGAGGTACGAGCAGTACTTC
TRBD2	TRBJ2-7	TRBV5-4	.	CASSPRGGSSSYEQYF	TGTGCCAGCAGCCCCCGAGGCGGGAGTTCGTCCTACGAGCAGTACTTC
TRBD1	TRBJ2-5	TRBV28	.	CASSSGQGVVETQYF	TGTGCCAGCAGTTCCGGACAGGGGGTCGTAGAGACCCAGTACTTC
.	TRBJ1-4	TRBV5-1	.	CASSFSKNRANRELFF	TGCGCCAGCAGCTTTTCCAAAAACAGGGCAAATAGGGAACTGTTTTTT
TRBD1	TRBJ2-7	TRBV18	once	CASSGTGVTYEQYF	TGTGCCAGCTCAGGTACAGGGGTCACCTACGAGCAGTACTTC
TRBD1	TRBJ1-1	TRBV28	.	CASSPGGYTEAFF	TGTGCCAGCAGCCCAGGGGGTTACACTGAAGCTTTCTTT
.	TRBJ2-3	TRBV18	.	CASSRPSTDTQYF	TGTGCCAGCTCACGGCCCAGCACAGATACGCAGTATTTT
.	TRBJ1-2	TRBV6-5	.	CASSSLSLSFDYGYTF	TGTGCCAGCAGTTCCCTTTCACTCAGTTTTGACTATGGCTACACCTTC
TRBD1	TRBJ2-7	TRBV5-1	.	CASNFRDSSYEQYF	TGCGCCAGCAACTTTCGGGACAGCTCCTACGAGCAGTACTTC
.	TRBJ1-1	TRBV2	.	CASARGRTEAFF	TGTGCCAGCGCCAGGGGAAGGACTGAAGCTTTCTTT
.	TRBJ2-1	TRBV9	.	CASSVAPWETNEQFF	TGTGCCAGCAGCGTAGCTCCTTGGGAGACGAATGAGCAGTTCTTC
.	TRBJ1-5	TRBV2	.	CASSLVMRGNQPQHF	TGTGCCAGCAGCCTTGTTATGAGGGGGAATCAGCCCCAGCATTTT
TRBD2	TRBJ2-1	TRBV10-3	.	CAISETGGLADNEQFF	TGTGCCATCAGTGAGACTGGAGGACTAGCGGACAATGAGCAGTTCTTC
TRBD2	TRBJ2-5	TRBV2	.	CASSERGGRRKETQYF	TGTGCCAGCAGTGAAAGAGGCGGGAGGAGGAAAGAGACCCAGTACTTC
TRBD1	TRBJ2-6	TRBV25-1	once	CASSETRGRGSGANVLTF	TGTGCCAGCAGTGAAACCAGGGGGAGAGGTTCTGGGGCCAACGTCCTGACTTTC
.	TRBJ1-1	TRBV28	.	CASGTGMNTEAFF	TGTGCCAGTGGTACAGGGATGAACACTGAAGCTTTCTTT
.	TRBJ1-5	TRBV27	.	CASSPRVSNQPQHF	TGTGCCAGCAGTCCCAGGGTTAGCAATCAGCCCCAGCATTTT
.	TRBJ2-1	TRBV10-1	.	CASSESSSTPYNEQFF	TGCGCCAGCAGTGAGTCTTCGTCTACTCCCTACAATGAGCAGTTCTTC
TRBD1	TRBJ2-7	TRBV27	.	CASSPSLLDRAYEQYF	TGTGCCAGCAGTCCATCCCTTCTGGACAGGGCCTACGAGCAGTACTTC
.	TRBJ2-7	TRBV2	.	CASSSHEPRGEQYF	TGTGCCAGCAGCTCACACGAGCCCCGGGGCGAGCAGTACTTC
.	TRBJ2-5	TRBV2	.	CATGNAVQETQYF	TGTGCCACCGGTAATGCGGTCCAAGAGACCCAGTACTTC
.	TRBJ1-1	TRBV2	.	CASRYRAGGGNTEAFF	TGTGCCAGCAGATACAGAGCGGGTGGGGGGAACACTGAAGCTTTCTTT
.	TRBJ2-7	TRBV2	.	CASLFRADPYEQYF	TGTGCCAGCTTATTCCGGGCGGACCCCTACGAGCAGTACTTC
TRBD1	TRBJ2-1	TRBV7-9	.	CASSLGTGEAEQFF	TGTGCCAGCAGCTTAGGGACAGGGGAGGCAGAGCAGTTCTTC
.	TRBJ1-2	TRBV11-1	.	CASSPRSELYGYTF	TGTGCCAGCAGCCCCAGGAGCGAACTCTATGGCTACACCTTC
.	TRBJ2-7	TRBV5-4	.	CASSLWDSYEQYF	TGTGCCAGCAGCTTGTGGGATAGTTACGAGCAGTACTTC
.	TRBJ1-1	TRBV7-8	.	CASSLQGWNTEAFF	TGTGCCAGCAGCTTACAGGGGTGGAACACTGAAGCTTTCTTT
.	TRBJ1-5	TRBV7-2	.	CASSPGPNNQPQHF	TGTGCCAGCAGCCCGGGGCCGAACAATCAGCCCCAGCATTTT
TRBD2	TRBJ2-3	TRBV6-1	.	CASSSGSTDTQYF	TGTGCCAGCTCTAGCGGGAGCACAGATACGCAGTATTTT
.	TRBJ2-2	TRBV21-1	.	CASSNITSWNTGELFF	TGTGCCAGCAGCAACATAACTAGTTGGAACACCGGGGAGCTGTTTTTT
.	TRBJ2-7	TRBV18	.	CASSPSTGGDEQYF	TGTGCCAGCTCACCAAGCACAGGGGGGGACGAGCAGTACTTC
TRBD2	TRBJ2-1	TRBV9	.	CASSVDVLGLGLAGRPSSYNEQFF	TGTGCCAGCAGCGTAGACGTTCTTGGTTTGGGGCTAGCGGGACGACCAAGCTCCTACAATGAGCAGTTCTTC
TRBD1	TRBJ1-4	TRBV13	.	CASSFRQGGNEKLFF	TGTGCCAGCAGCTTTCGACAGGGTGGTAATGAAAAACTGTTTTTT
TRBD2	TRBJ2-1	TRBV4-1	.	CASGPLGLVFEQFF	TGCGCCAGCGGTCCCTTGGGACTAGTATTTGAGCAGTTCTTC
.	TRBJ2-5	TRBV4-1	.	CASRLVGGGPGEQYF	TGCGCCAGCAGGTTGGTGGGGGGAGGGCCAGGGGAGCAGTACTTC
TRBD1	TRBJ1-5	TRBV2	.	CASSSDRGLRNQPQHF	TGTGCCAGCAGCTCGGACAGGGGGCTACGGAATCAGCCCCAGCATTTT
.	TRBJ2-6	TRBV28	.	CASIRGGANVLTF	TGTGCCAGCATACGTGGGGGGGCCAACGTCCTGACTTTC
.	TRBJ2-7	TRBV7-2	.	CASSRAEQYF	TGTGCCAGCAGCAGGGCGGAGCAGTACTTC
.	TRBJ1-2	TRBV28	.	CASSFRNGNYGYTF	TGTGCCAGCAGTTTTAGGAACGGAAACTATGGCTACACCTTC
.	TRBJ2-2	TRBV4-1	.	CASSQLGRRENTGELFF	TGCGCCAGCAGCCAACTCGGCAGGAGGGAAAACACCGGGGAGCTGTTTTTT
.	TRBJ1-4	TRBV5-1	.	CASSPGATNEKLFF	TGCGCCAGCAGCCCGGGGGCAACTAATGAAAAACTGTTTTTT
.	TRBJ2-7	TRBV2	.	CASSVQPLEQYF	TGTGCCAGCAGTGTTCAACCCCTCGAGCAGTACTTC
.	TRBJ1-4	TRBV6-1	.	CASSGPGGKLFF	TGTGCCAGCAGTGGACCAGGAGGGAAACTGTTTTTT
.	TRBJ2-7	TRBV5-4	.	CASSLDQGISYEQYF	TGTGCCAGCAGCTTGGATCAGGGCATCTCCTACGAGCAGTACTTC
TRBD2	TRBJ2-7	TRBV28	.	CASTPGLEVYEQYF	TGTGCCAGCACTCCGGGACTAGAGGTGTACGAGCAGTACTTC